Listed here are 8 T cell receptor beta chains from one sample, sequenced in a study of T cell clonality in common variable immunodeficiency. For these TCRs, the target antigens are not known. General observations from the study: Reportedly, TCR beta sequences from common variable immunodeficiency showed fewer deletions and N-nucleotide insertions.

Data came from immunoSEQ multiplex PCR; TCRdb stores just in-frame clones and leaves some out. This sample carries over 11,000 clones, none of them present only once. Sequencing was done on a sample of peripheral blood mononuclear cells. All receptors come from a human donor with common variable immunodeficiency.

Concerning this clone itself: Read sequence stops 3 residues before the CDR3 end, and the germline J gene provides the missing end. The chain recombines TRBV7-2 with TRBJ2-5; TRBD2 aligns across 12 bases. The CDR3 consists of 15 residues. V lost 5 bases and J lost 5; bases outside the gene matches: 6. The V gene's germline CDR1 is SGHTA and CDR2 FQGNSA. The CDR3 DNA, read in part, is TGTGCCAGCAGCCCACTAGGACTAGCGGGGGAGACC. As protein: CASSPLGLAGET. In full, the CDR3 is CASSPLGLAGETQYF.

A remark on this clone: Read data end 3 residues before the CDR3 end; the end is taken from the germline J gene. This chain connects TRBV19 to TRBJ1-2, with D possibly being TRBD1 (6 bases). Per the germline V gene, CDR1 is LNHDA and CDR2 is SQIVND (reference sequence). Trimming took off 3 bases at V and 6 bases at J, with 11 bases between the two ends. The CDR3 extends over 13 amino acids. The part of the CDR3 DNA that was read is TGTGCCAGTAGTATTGGACAGTTCCATGGC. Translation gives CASSIGQFHG. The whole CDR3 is CASSIGQFHGYTF.

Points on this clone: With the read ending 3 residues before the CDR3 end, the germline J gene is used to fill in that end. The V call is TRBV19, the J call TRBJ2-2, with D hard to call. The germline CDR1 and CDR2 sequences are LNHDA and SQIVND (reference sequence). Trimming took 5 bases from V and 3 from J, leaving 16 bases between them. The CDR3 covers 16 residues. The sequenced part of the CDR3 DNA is TGTGCCAGTAGTTTTGCGGTCCGAGCCTACACCGGGGAG. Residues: CASSFAVRAYTGE. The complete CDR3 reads CASSFAVRAYTGELFF.

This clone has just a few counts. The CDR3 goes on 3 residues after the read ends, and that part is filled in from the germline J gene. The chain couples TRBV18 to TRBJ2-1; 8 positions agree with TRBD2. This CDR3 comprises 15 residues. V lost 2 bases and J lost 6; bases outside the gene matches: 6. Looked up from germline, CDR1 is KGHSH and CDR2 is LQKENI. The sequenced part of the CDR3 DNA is TGTGCCAGCTCACCAAACAGGGCGGGAGGCAATGAG. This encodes CASSPNRAGGNE. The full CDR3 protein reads CASSPNRAGGNEQFF.

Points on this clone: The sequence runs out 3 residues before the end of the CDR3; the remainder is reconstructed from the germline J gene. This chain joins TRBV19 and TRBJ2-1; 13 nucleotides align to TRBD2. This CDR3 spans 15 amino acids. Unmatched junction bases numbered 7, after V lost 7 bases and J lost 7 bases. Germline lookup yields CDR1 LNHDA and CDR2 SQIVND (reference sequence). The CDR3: CASTLLAGGVNEQFF. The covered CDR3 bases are TGTGCCAGTACGCTACTAGCGGGGGGGGTTAATGAG. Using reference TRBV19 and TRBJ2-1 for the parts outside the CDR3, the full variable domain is DGGITQSPKYLFRKEGQNVTLSCEQNLNHDAMYWYRQDPGQGLRLIYYSQIVNDFQKGDIAEGYSVSREKKESFPLTVTSAQKNPTAFYLCASTLLAGGVNEQFFGPGTRLTVL.

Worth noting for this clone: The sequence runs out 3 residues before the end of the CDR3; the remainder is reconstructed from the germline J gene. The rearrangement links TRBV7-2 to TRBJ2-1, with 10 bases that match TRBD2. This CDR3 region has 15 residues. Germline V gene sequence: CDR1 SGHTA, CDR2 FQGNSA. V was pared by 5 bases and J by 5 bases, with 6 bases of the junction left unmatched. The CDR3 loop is CASSNLAGVNNEQFF. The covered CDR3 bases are TGTGCCAGCAGCAACCTAGCGGGGGTTAACAATGAG.

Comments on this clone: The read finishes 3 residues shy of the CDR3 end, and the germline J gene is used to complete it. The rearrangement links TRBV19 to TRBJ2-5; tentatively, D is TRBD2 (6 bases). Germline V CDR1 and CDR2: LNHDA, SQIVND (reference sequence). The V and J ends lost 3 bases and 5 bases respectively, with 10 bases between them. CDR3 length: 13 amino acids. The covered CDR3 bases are TGTGCCAGTAGTATGGCGGAGGGGGAGACC. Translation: CASSMAEGET. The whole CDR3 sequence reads CASSMAEGETQYF.

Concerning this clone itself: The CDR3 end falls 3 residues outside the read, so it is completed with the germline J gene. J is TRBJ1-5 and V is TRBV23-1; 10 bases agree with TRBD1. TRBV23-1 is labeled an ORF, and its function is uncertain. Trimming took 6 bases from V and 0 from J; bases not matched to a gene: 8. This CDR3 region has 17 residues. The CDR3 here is CASSRGTGDFSNQPQHF. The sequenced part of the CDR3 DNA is TGCGCCAGCAGCCGAGGGACAGGGGATTTTAGCAATCAGCCC.